These 25 T cell receptor beta chains were all obtained from the same sample, sequenced in a study of regulatory dendritic cells for organ transplantation. Using immunoSEQ multiplex PCR, the repertoire was profiled, and TCRdb retains in-frame clones only, with some absent. In the table there are approximately 28,000 clones, approximately 77% of which are singletons. Sample: naive CD8+ T cells from blood. Subset denoted: CD45RA+ naive T cells. The receptors come from a human donor in good health.

The V call is TRBV15, the J call TRBJ2-3, with 9 bases matching TRBD2. This CDR3 has 16 amino acids. V gave up 5 bases and J gave up 5 bases; unmatched junction bases: 11. From germline, CDR1 is LNHNV and CDR2 YYDKDF (reference sequence). The CDR3 sequence: CATSLAGALTRDTQYF. The CDR3 region has the DNA TGTGCCACCAGCTTAGCGGGGGCCCTAACAAGAGATACGCAGTATTTT.

This clone was recorded only once. The V gene is TRBV19, the J gene TRBJ1-5; D unresolved. The CDR3 contains 17 residues. From germline, CDR1 is LNHDA and CDR2 SQIVND (reference sequence). V shed 0 bases and J shed 6 bases, with 18 bases lying between them. The CDR3 loop reads CASSIDLLAVDGQPQHF. CDR3 DNA: TGTGCCAGTAGTATAGATCTTCTGGCAGTTGATGGTCAGCCCCAGCATTTT.

This sequence joins TRBV5-6 and TRBJ1-5, with a possible D match to TRBD1 (6 bases). The V end lost 0 bases, the J end lost 6 bases, and 10 bases lay between the germline ends. Germline CDR1 reads SGHDT; CDR2 reads YYEEEE. CDR3 size: 14 residues. CDR3 sequence: CASSLGTGPQPQHF. In nucleotides, the CDR3 is TGTGCCAGCAGCTTGGGTACAGGGCCTCAGCCCCAGCATTTT.

This clone was seen only a few times. The V and J genes are TRBV27 and TRBJ1-6; D is perhaps TRBD1 (6 bases). V was trimmed by 11 bases and J by 5 bases, leaving 19 bases between them. Germline V gives CDR1 MNHEY, CDR2 SMNVEV (reference sequence). The CDR3 contains 15 residues. This CDR3 is CASREGGRNNSPLHF. Written as DNA, the CDR3 is TGTGCCTCCCGGGAGGGGGGACGGAATAATTCACCCCTCCACTTT.

The chain recombines TRBV27 with TRBJ1-2, with unresolved D. V gave up 3 bases and J gave up 4 bases, with 9 bases separating them. The CDR3 covers 13 residues. CDR1 and CDR2 from the germline V gene are MNHEY and SMNVEV (reference sequence). The CDR3 DNA reads TGTGCCAGCAGTTTGGCAGGTGCCTATGGCTACACCTTC. Translation: CASSLAGAYGYTF.

The gene calls are TRBV5-6 and TRBJ2-1; no clear D. This CDR3 is 11 amino acids long. The V and J ends lost 2 bases and 10 bases respectively, with 7 bases between them. Per germline, CDR1 SGHDT and CDR2 YYEEEE. CDR3 sequence reads: CASSFMAEQFF. CDR3 DNA: TGTGCCAGCAGCTTCATGGCCGAGCAGTTCTTC.

The V and J genes are TRBV6-1 and TRBJ1-1; TRBD1 might be the D (5 bases). The CDR3 spans 14 residues. From germline, CDR1 is MNHNS and CDR2 SASEGT. V lost 4 bases and J 4 bases, leaving 13 bases between the germline ends. CDR3 sequence: CASSGPGGATEAFF. The CDR3 bases are TGTGCCAGCAGTGGCCCCGGTGGGGCCACTGAAGCTTTCTTT.

The J gene is TRBJ2-1, the V gene TRBV11-3, with 8 bases identical to TRBD2. Germline CDR1 SGHNT, CDR2 YENEEA. This CDR3 has 16 amino acids. The V gene end was trimmed by 6 bases and the J gene end by 4 bases; junction bases not matched to a gene: 11. The CDR3 DNA reads TGTGCCAGCAGACCCCGGGGGCGGGGGGATTACAATGAGCAGTTCTTC. This translates into CASRPRGRGDYNEQFF.

This chain connects TRBV19 to TRBJ2-1; 11 nucleotides align to TRBD1. V trimming: 5 bases; J trimming: 4 bases; junction bases outside the gene matches: 4. CDR1 and CDR2 from the germline V gene are LNHDA and SQIVND (reference sequence). This CDR3 has 15 residues. The CDR3 loop reads CASSPGTGGYNEQFF. CDR3 DNA: TGTGCCAGTAGTCCCGGGACAGGGGGATACAATGAGCAGTTCTTC.

This clone was picked up one time. The chain has TRBV6-1 and TRBJ2-1, with TRBD2 identical over 8 bases. Per the germline V gene, CDR1 is MNHNS and CDR2 is SASEGT. V shed 3 bases and J 7 bases; nucleotides not matched to a gene: 11. The CDR3 runs 16 residues. The CDR3 DNA follows: TGTGCCAGCAGTGATATGTGGGCGGGGGGCGAAAATGAGCAGTTCTTC. Its translation: CASSDMWAGGENEQFF.

This chain links TRBV27 with TRBJ2-1; 9 bases are a match to TRBD2. The V gene end was trimmed by 6 bases and the J gene end by 5 bases; junction bases not matched to a gene: 8. CDR1 and CDR2 from the germline V gene are MNHEY and SMNVEV (reference sequence). This CDR3 contains 15 residues. The CDR3 sequence: CASSPSAGGHNEQFF. The CDR3 region has the DNA TGTGCCAGCAGCCCGTCAGCGGGGGGCCACAATGAGCAGTTCTTC.

This chain connects TRBV7-8 to TRBJ1-1; a possible D gene is TRBD1 (5 bases). V was shortened by 5 bases and J by 5 bases, with 9 bases between the two germline ends. The CDR3 covers 12 residues. Germline CDR1 is SGHVS and CDR2 is FQNEAQ. CDR3 sequence: CASSPQGTEAFF. The CDR3 bases are TGTGCCAGCAGCCCCCAGGGTACTGAAGCTTTCTTT.

J is TRBJ2-2 and V is TRBV7-3; TRBD2 aligns across 16 bases. The V gene's germline CDR1 is SGHTA and CDR2 FQGTGA. With V trimmed by 5 bases and J by 5 bases, 8 bases remained unmatched. This CDR3 comprises 18 residues. CDR3 DNA sequence: TGTGCCAGCAGCCCGGGACTAGCGGGGGGGCTGGCAACCGGGGAGCTGTTTTTT. Protein sequence: CASSPGLAGGLATGELFF. Looking up the rest from reference TRBV7-3 and TRBJ2-2 gives the full variable domain: GAGVSQTPSNKVTEKGKYVELRCDPISGHTALYWYRQSLGQGPEFLIYFQGTGAADDSGLPNDRFFAVRPEGSVSTLKIQRTERGDSAVYLCASSPGLAGGLATGELFFGEGSRLTVL.

The gene calls are TRBV7-9 and TRBJ2-7, with TRBD1 matching 9 bases. This CDR3 is built from 14 residues. The trim removed 4 bases at V and 1 base at J, leaving 2 bases unmatched. From germline, CDR1 is SEHNR and CDR2 FQNEAQ (reference sequence). CDR3 region: CASSSGTGSYEQYF. The CDR3 DNA reads as TGTGCCAGCAGCTCCGGGACAGGGTCCTACGAGCAGTACTTC.

The chain combines TRBV13 with TRBJ2-7, with D maybe TRBD1 (6 bases). The length of the CDR3 is 14 residues. Germline V gene data show CDR1 as PRHDT and CDR2 as FYEKMQ (reference sequence). V lost 5 bases, J lost 3 bases, and 14 bases lay in between. CDR3 residues: CASSPTGFVYEQYF. The CDR3 DNA is TGTGCCAGCAGCCCTACAGGGTTCGTCTACGAGCAGTACTTC.

This clone was observed a handful of times. The V and J genes are TRBV10-3 and TRBJ1-1; 8 bases align to TRBD1. The CDR3 has 13 residues. V lost 7 bases to trimming and J lost 1 base; unmatched junction nucleotides: 2. CDR1 and CDR2 from the germline V gene are ENHRY and SYGVKD. CDR3 bases: TGTGCCATCACAACAGGGGGGAACACTGAAGCTTTCTTT. Amino acid sequence: CAITTGGNTEAFF.

This clone was recorded once. V and J are TRBV5-1 and TRBJ2-3, with TRBD1 identical over 7 bases. The CDR3 spans 15 residues. Germline V CDR1 and CDR2: SGHRS, YFSETQ. V lost 3 bases and J lost 1; bases outside the gene matches: 5. The CDR3: CASSSRQGGTDTQYF. DNA for the CDR3: TGCGCCAGCAGCTCAAGACAGGGCGGCACAGATACGCAGTATTTT.

The V call is TRBV19, the J call TRBJ1-4; D not resolved. The CDR3 extends over 15 amino acids. The V end lost 1 base, the J end lost 1 base, and 7 bases lay between the germline ends. Germline V lookup: CDR1 LNHDA, CDR2 SQIVND (reference sequence). CDR3 amino acids: CASSIGAVTNEKLFF. The CDR3 DNA follows: TGTGCCAGTAGTATAGGGGCCGTAACTAATGAAAAACTGTTTTTT.

V gene TRBV7-8 combines with J gene TRBJ2-1; TRBD1 aligns across 7 bases. Per the germline V gene, CDR1 is SGHVS and CDR2 is FQNEAQ. The CDR3 extends over 15 amino acids. Trimming at V came to 5 bases and at J to 0 bases, leaving 4 bases not matched to a gene. DNA for the CDR3: TGTGCCAGCAGCCAGGGGACAGCCTCCTACAATGAGCAGTTCTTC. Translated: CASSQGTASYNEQFF.

In its sample, this clone was seen a few times. The V call is TRBV9, the J call TRBJ2-1, with 8 bases identical to TRBD1. The CDR3 runs 14 residues. Germline assignment: CDR1 SGDLS and CDR2 YYNGEE. The trim removed 4 bases at V and 6 bases at J, leaving 6 bases unmatched. CDR3 protein: CASSIRDRFNEQFF. The CDR3 DNA is TGTGCCAGCAGCATAAGGGACAGGTTCAATGAGCAGTTCTTC.

The sample holds a few counts of this clone. The J gene is TRBJ2-7, the V gene TRBV6-6; D call uncertain. Trimming pared 0 bases from V and 9 bases from J, leaving 15 bases between. The germline gives CDR1 MNHNY, CDR2 SVGAGI (reference sequence). This CDR3 has 14 amino acids. CDR3 sequence (DNA): TGTGCCAGCAGTTACTCGACTGAAGGTGGCGGGCAGTACTTC. It encodes CASSYSTEGGGQYF.

The chain carries TRBV27 and TRBJ2-7, with D possibly matching TRBD1 (5 bases). Trimming pared 4 bases from V and 5 bases from J, leaving 15 bases between. CDR3 length: 14 amino acids. The V gene's germline CDR1 is MNHEY and CDR2 SMNVEV (reference sequence). CDR3 DNA: TGTGCCAGCAGTTGCCCCGCAGGGCTCAACGAGCAGTACTTC. Translating it yields CASSCPAGLNEQYF.

The gene calls are TRBV9 and TRBJ2-7, with TRBD1 matching 12 bases. With V trimmed by 4 bases and J by 7 bases, 6 bases remained unmatched. CDR3 length: 14 amino acids. From germline, CDR1 is SGDLS and CDR2 YYNGEE. CDR3 residues: CASSMGQGAWEQYF. The CDR3 nucleotides are TGTGCCAGCAGCATGGGACAGGGGGCGTGGGAGCAGTACTTC.

This chain links TRBV5-4 with TRBJ2-7, with 11 positions matching TRBD2. V was clipped by 4 bases and J by 4 bases; unmatched bases: 4. CDR1 is SGHNT and CDR2 is YYREEE in the germline V gene (reference sequence). CDR3 length equals 14 residues. The CDR3: CASSTGLAGYEQYF. The CDR3, as DNA: TGTGCCAGCAGCACCGGACTAGCGGGTTACGAGCAGTACTTC. The full variable domain, completed using reference TRBV5-4 and TRBJ2-7, is ETGVTQSPTHLIKTRGQQVTLRCSSQSGHNTVSWYQQALGQGPQFIFQYYREEENGRGNFPPRFSGLQFPNYSSELNVNALELDDSALYLCASSTGLAGYEQYFGPGTRLTVT.

In its sample, this clone was seen a few times. The chain combines TRBV14 with TRBJ2-7; no firm D call. V lost 3 bases to trimming and J lost 0 bases, with 12 bases between them. Germline CDR1 is SGHDN and CDR2 is FVKESK. This CDR3 is built from 15 residues. For the CDR3, the DNA is TGTGCCAGCAGCCACCCCGGTCACCGCTCCTACGAGCAGTACTTC. Encoded protein: CASSHPGHRSYEQYF. The whole variable domain, remainder taken from reference TRBV14 and TRBJ2-7, is EAGVTQFPSHSVIEKGQTVTLRCDPISGHDNLYWYRRVMGKEIKFLLHFVKESKQDESGMPNNRFLAERTGGTYSTLKVQPAELEDSGVYFCASSHPGHRSYEQYFGPGTRLTVT.